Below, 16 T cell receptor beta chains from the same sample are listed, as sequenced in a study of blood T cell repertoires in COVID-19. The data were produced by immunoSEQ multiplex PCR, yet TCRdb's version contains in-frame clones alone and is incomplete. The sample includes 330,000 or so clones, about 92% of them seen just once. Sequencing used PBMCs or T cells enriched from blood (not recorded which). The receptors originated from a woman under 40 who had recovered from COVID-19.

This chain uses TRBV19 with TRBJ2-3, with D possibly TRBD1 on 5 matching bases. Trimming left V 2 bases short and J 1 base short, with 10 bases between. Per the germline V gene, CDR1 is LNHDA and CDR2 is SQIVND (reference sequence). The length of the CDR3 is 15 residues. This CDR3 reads CASSIQGRRTDTQYF. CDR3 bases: TGTGCCAGTAGTATACAGGGTCGACGCACAGATACGCAGTATTTT. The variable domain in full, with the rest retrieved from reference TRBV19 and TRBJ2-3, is DGGITQSPKYLFRKEGQNVTLSCEQNLNHDAMYWYRQDPGQGLRLIYYSQIVNDFQKGDIAEGYSVSREKKESFPLTVTSAQKNPTAFYLCASSIQGRRTDTQYFGPGTRLTVL.

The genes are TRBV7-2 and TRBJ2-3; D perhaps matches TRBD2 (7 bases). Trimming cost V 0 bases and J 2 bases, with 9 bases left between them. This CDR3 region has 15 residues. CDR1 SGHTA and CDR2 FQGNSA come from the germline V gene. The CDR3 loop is CASSLAGGATDTQYF. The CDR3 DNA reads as TGTGCCAGCAGCTTAGCGGGGGGGGCCACAGATACGCAGTATTTT. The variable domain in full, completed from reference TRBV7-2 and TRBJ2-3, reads GAGVSQSPSNKVTEKGKDVELRCDPISGHTALYWYRQSLGQGLEFLIYFQGNSAPDKSGLPSDRFSAERTGGSVSTLTIQRTQQEDSAVYLCASSLAGGATDTQYFGPGTRLTVL.

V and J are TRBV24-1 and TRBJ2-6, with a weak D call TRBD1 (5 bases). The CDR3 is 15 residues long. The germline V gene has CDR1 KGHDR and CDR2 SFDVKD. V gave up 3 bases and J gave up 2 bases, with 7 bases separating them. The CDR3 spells CATSDRGAGANVLTF. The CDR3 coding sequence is TGTGCCACCAGTGATAGGGGTGCTGGGGCCAACGTCCTGACTTTC.

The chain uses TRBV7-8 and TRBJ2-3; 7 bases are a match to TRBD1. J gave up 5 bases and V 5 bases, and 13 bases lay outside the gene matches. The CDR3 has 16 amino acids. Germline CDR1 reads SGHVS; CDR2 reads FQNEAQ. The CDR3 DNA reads TGTGCCAGCAGCCTAGGGACAGTCCAACTAAGAGATACGCAGTATTTT. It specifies CASSLGTVQLRDTQYF.

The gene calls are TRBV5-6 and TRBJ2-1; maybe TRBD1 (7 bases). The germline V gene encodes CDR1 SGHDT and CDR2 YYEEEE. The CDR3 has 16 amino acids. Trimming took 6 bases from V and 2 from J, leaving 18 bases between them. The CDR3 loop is CASTAAAGQTYNEQFF. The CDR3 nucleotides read TGTGCCAGCACCGCAGCCGCGGGACAGACCTACAATGAGCAGTTCTTC.

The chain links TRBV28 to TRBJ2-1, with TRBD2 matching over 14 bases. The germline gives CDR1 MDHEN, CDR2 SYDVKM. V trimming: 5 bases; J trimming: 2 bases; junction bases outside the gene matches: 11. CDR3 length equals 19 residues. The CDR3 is CASSASVGTSGGTYNEQFF. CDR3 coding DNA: TGTGCCAGCAGTGCCTCCGTTGGGACTAGCGGGGGAACCTACAATGAGCAGTTCTTC.

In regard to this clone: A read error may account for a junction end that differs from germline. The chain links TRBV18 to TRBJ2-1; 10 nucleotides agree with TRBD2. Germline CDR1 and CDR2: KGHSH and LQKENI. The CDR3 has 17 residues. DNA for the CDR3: TGTGCCAGCTCACCACCGGGCGGTCTAGCGGGGGAGGGTGAGCCGTTCTTC. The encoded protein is CASSPPGGLAGEGEPFF.

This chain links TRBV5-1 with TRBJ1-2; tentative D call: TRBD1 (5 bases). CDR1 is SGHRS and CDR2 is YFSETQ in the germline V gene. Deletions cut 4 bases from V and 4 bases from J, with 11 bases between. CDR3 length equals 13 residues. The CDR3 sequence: CASSEEGSYGYTF. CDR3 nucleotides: TGCGCCAGCAGCGAGGAGGGGAGCTATGGCTACACCTTC.

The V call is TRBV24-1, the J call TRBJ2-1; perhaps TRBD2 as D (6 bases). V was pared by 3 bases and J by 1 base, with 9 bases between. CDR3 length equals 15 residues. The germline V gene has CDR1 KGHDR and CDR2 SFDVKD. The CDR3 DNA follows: TGTGCCACCAGTGATCGGGGGAAATCCTACAATGAGCAGTTCTTC. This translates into CATSDRGKSYNEQFF.

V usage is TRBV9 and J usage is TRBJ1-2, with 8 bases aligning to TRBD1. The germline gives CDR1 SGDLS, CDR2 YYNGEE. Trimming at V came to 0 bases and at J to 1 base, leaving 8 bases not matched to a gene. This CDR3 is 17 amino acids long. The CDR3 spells CASSVDIGTGINYGYTF. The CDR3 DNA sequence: TGTGCCAGCAGCGTAGATATCGGGACAGGTATTAACTATGGCTACACCTTC.

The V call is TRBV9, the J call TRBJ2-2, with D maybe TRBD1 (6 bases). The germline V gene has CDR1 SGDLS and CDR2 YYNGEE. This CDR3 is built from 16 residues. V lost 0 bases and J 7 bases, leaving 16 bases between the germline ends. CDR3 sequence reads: CASSVEEASRGGELFF. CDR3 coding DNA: TGTGCCAGCAGCGTAGAGGAGGCTAGCAGGGGCGGGGAGCTGTTTTTT.

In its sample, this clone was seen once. CDR3 in DNA: TGTGCCAGTAGTCCCCGACAGGGGGCGAAAGAGACCCAGTACTTC. Its protein product is CASSPRQGAKETQYF. V is TRBV19 and J is TRBJ2-5; TRBD1 aligns across 10 bases. V lost 5 bases and J lost 3; bases outside the gene matches: 6. The CDR3 is 15 amino acids. Germline loops: CDR1 LNHDA, CDR2 SQIVND (reference sequence).

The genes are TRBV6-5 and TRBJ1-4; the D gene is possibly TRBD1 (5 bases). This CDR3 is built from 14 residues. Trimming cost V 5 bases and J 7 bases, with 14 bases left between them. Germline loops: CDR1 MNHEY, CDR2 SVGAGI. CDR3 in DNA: TGTGCCAGCAGTATTAATCGGGGGGGTGAAAAACTGTTTTTT. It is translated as CASSINRGGEKLFF.

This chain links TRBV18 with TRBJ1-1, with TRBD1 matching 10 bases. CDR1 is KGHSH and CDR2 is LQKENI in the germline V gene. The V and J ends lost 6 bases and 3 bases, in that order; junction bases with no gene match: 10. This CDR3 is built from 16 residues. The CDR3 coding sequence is TGTGCCAGCTCGATTACCGGGACAGGGGAGTACACTGAAGCTTTCTTT. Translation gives CASSITGTGEYTEAFF.

This CDR3 is CASSLGASGRYNEQFF. CDR3 sequence (DNA): TGTGCCAGCAGTTTAGGTGCTAGCGGGAGATACAATGAGCAGTTCTTC. The chain carries TRBV27 and TRBJ2-1, with 10 bases fitting TRBD2. V dropped 2 bases and J dropped 4; count of bases not matched to a gene: 5. This CDR3 spans 16 amino acids. Germline V lookup: CDR1 MNHEY, CDR2 SMNVEV (reference sequence).

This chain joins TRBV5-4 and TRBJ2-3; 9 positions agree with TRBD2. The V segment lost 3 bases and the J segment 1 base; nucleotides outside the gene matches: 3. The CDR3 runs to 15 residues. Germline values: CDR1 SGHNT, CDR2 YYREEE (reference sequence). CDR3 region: CASSYRLAGTDTQYF. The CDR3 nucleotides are TGTGCCAGCAGCTACAGACTAGCGGGCACAGATACGCAGTATTTT.